Listed below are T cell receptor beta chains from one sample, sequenced in a study of T cells in Graves' hyperthyroidism and ophthalmopathy. TCRdb used MiXCR to reprocess the multiplex PCR reads, holding one entry per CDR3 protein. The repertoire holds some 200,000 distinct CDR3 sequences, with around 16% as singletons. The source material was blood. The source of these receptors is a woman aged 45 to 65 with Graves' hyperthyroidism. CDR3s leave out the opening cysteine and the closing phenylalanine or tryptophan.

>TRBV5-6|TRBJ2-1|11
ASSLRAYNEQF
>TRBV28|TRBJ2-1|15
ASSSTSGRGTYNEQF
>TRBV12-3/TRBV12-4|TRBJ1-4|13
ASSYGTGPGEKLF
>TRBV7-3|TRBJ2-5|12
ASSKLAGGETQY
>TRBV11-2|TRBJ2-5|14
ASTTQGLQGSETQY
>TRBV18|TRBJ2-3|10
ASSPEADTQY
>TRBV20-1|TRBJ2-5|12
SARPGTRQETQY
>TRBV28|TRBJ1-6|13
ASRVGHHNNSPLH
>TRBV7-8|TRBJ2-1|10
ASSLMANEQF
>TRBV27|TRBJ2-7|14
ASSYQTGRYSYEQY
>TRBV7-2|TRBJ2-1|14
ASSPHPSGRNNEQF
>TRBV5-8|TRBJ1-1|12
ASSLVAELTEAF